This TCR beta chain was sequenced for a study of blood T cell repertoires in COVID-19. About the study: From the United States, Italy and Spain came samples of acute and convalescent COVID-19. T cells, B-cell-depleted T cells, or PBMCs supplied cDNA or gDNA.

The data were produced by immunoSEQ multiplex PCR, yet TCRdb's version contains in-frame clones alone and is incomplete. This table has approximately 88,000 clones, 75% to 90% appearing once. Sequenced input: peripheral blood. This TCR was recovered from a male donor with acute or convalescent COVID-19.

Here the CDR3 reads CASSLPGSGGPSNEQFF. The CDR3 DNA reads TGTGCCAGCAGCTTACCGGGTAGCGGGGGGCCTTCGAATGAGCAGTTCTTC. This chain uses TRBV7-2 with TRBJ2-1; 10 bases agree with TRBD2. V lost 2 bases, J lost 7 bases, and 11 bases stayed unmatched. The CDR3 extends over 17 amino acids. Germline loops: CDR1 SGHTA, CDR2 FQGNSA.